Shown below are 17 T cell receptor beta chains from a single sample sequenced in a study of blood T cell repertoires in COVID-19. Clones were sequenced by immunoSEQ multiplex PCR, and TCRdb holds only the in-frame ones, with some missing. The sample carries around 78,000 clones, roughly nine tenths recorded once. Material: peripheral blood. The source of these receptors is a woman in her fifties or sixties with acute or convalescent COVID-19.

J is TRBJ1-1 and V is TRBV18, with D possibly matching TRBD1 (5 bases). V shed 1 base and J shed 1 base, with 7 bases lying between them. The CDR3 is 14 residues long. Germline values: CDR1 KGHSH, CDR2 LQKENI. CDR3 protein: CASSPRGENTEAFF. Written as DNA, the CDR3 is TGTGCCAGCTCACCACGGGGGGAGAACACTGAAGCTTTCTTT.

The chain is built from TRBV6-2 or TRBV6-3 and TRBJ2-6; possible D gene TRBD1, 5 bases. CDR1 and CDR2 from the germline V gene are MNHEY and SVGEGT. Trimming removed 5 bases from V and 2 bases from J, with 13 bases in between. The CDR3 loop spans 16 amino acids. CDR3: CASSRLQGTGANVLTF. CDR3 DNA: TGTGCCAGCAGTCGCCTCCAGGGAACTGGGGCCAACGTCCTGACTTTC.

This chain joins TRBV28 and TRBJ2-1; the match to TRBD2 covers 10 bases. The germline V gene has CDR1 MDHEN and CDR2 SYDVKM. The CDR3 is made up of 13 amino acids. The CDR3 loop is CGSLAGANNEQFF. The DNA of the CDR3 is TGTGGCTCCCTAGCGGGGGCCAACAATGAGCAGTTCTTC.

Concerning this clone: Since no conserved phenylalanine or tryptophan closes the CDR3, a read error is the likely cause. The limits of the CDR3 on the DNA are not certain, so only TCRdb's listed CDR3 is given. The rearrangement joins TRBV27 to TRBJ2-7; TRBD2 was called by the table and not checked on the DNA. The V gene's germline CDR1 is MNHEY and CDR2 SMNVEV (reference sequence). The CDR3 is 14 amino acids long, termini counted. CDR3 sequence: CASSLTNRETSFSI.

The chain has TRBV6-1 and TRBJ1-2; perhaps TRBD1 as D (6 bases). The CDR3 loop spans 13 amino acids. V lost 7 bases to trimming and J lost 7 bases, with 16 bases between them. The V gene's germline CDR1 is MNHNS and CDR2 SASEGT. The CDR3 is CASTGGRVGGYTF. The CDR3 nucleotides are TGTGCCAGCACGGGGGGCAGGGTAGGTGGCTACACCTTC.

V is TRBV4-2 and J is TRBJ1-2; 9 bases are shared with TRBD1. CDR3 length equals 15 residues. V trimming: 5 bases; J trimming: 7 bases; junction bases outside the gene matches: 11. Germline V gives CDR1 LGHNA, CDR2 YNFKEQ. CDR3 loop: CASSFPAGDRVGYTF. CDR3 coding DNA: TGTGCCAGCAGCTTCCCCGCCGGGGACAGGGTTGGCTACACCTTC.

CDR3 in DNA: TGTGCCAGCAGCTCCAACAGGGCAGCTATGAGGGGCTACACCTTC. Amino acid sequence: CASSSNRAAMRGYTF. This chain uses TRBV7-9 with TRBJ1-2; possibly TRBD1 for D (6 bases). CDR3 length: 15 residues. V shed 4 bases and J shed 8 bases, with 20 bases lying between them. Germline V CDR1 and CDR2: SEHNR, FQNEAQ (reference sequence).

This clone was counted between two and nine times. This sequence joins TRBV6-5 and TRBJ2-1; D uncertain. CDR1 and CDR2 from the germline V gene are MNHEY and SVGAGI. Trimming left V 7 bases short and J 0 bases short, with 7 bases between. The CDR3 spans 13 residues. For the CDR3, the DNA is TGTGCCAGCATGGGCAACTCCTACAATGAGCAGTTCTTC. Amino acid sequence: CASMGNSYNEQFF.

This clone was detected only once. V and J are TRBV5-6 and TRBJ2-7, with TRBD1 identical over 9 bases. CDR3 size: 15 residues. Germline CDR1 is SGHDT and CDR2 is YYEEEE. The junction had 8 bases not matched to a gene; V was cut back by 2 bases and J by 5 bases. CDR3 amino acids: CASSLSWTGDNEQYF. The CDR3 DNA follows: TGTGCCAGCAGCTTAAGCTGGACAGGGGATAACGAGCAGTACTTC.

The chain links TRBV3-1 (or the pseudogene TRBV3-2) to TRBJ2-7; no definite D call. The CDR3 consists of 13 residues. CDR1 and CDR2 from the germline V gene are LGHDT and YNNKEL (reference sequence). The V end lost 1 base, the J end lost 6 bases, and 10 bases lay between the germline ends. CDR3: CASSQVNPGEQYF. The DNA for the CDR3 is TGTGCCAGCAGCCAAGTGAACCCCGGCGAGCAGTACTTC.

This chain joins TRBV18 and TRBJ2-7; no clear D gene. V shed 3 bases and J shed 7 bases, with 13 bases lying between them. This CDR3 spans 13 amino acids. CDR1 and CDR2 (germline): KGHSH, LQKENI. In DNA form, the CDR3 reads TGTGCCAGCTCACCCCCCGCGGTCTGGGAGCAGTACTTC. It yields the protein CASSPPAVWEQYF.

The chain links TRBV12-3 or TRBV12-4 to TRBJ2-7; D possibly corresponds to TRBD1 (6 bases). This CDR3 has 13 amino acids. V lost 4 bases and J lost 6, with 13 bases in between. The CDR3 sequence: CASSWGPLFEQYF. The CDR3 nucleotides read TGTGCCAGCAGTTGGGGGCCCCTGTTCGAGCAGTACTTC.

The rearrangement uses TRBV7-9 and TRBJ1-1, with D possibly TRBD1 on 5 matching bases. The CDR3 runs 13 residues. The germline V gene has CDR1 SEHNR and CDR2 FQNEAQ (reference sequence). V gave up 6 bases and J gave up 1 base, with 9 bases separating them. CDR3 coding DNA: TGTGCCAGCAGACATACAGGGAACACTGAAGCTTTCTTT. Residues: CASRHTGNTEAFF. The full variable domain, with the rest looked up from reference TRBV7-9 and TRBJ1-1, is DTGVSQNPRHKITKRGQNVTFRCDPISEHNRLYWYRQTLGQGPEFLTYFQNEAQLEKSRLLSDRFSAERPKGSFSTLEIQRTEQGDSAMYLCASRHTGNTEAFFGQGTRLTVV.

The rearrangement uses TRBV28 and TRBJ2-7, with 11 bases aligning to TRBD1. Germline values: CDR1 MDHEN, CDR2 SYDVKM. CDR3 size: 15 residues. The V gene end was trimmed by 6 bases and the J gene end by 3 bases; junction bases not matched to a gene: 7. The CDR3 region has the DNA TGTGCCAGCAGGGAAGGACAGGGGGCGGGCTACGAGCAGTACTTC. Residues: CASREGQGAGYEQYF.

The chain carries TRBV7-9 and TRBJ1-2, with D tentatively TRBD1 (5 bases). Germline V CDR1 and CDR2: SEHNR, FQNEAQ (reference sequence). The V and J ends lost 8 bases and 4 bases respectively, with 20 bases between them. CDR3 length equals 15 residues. CDR3 DNA sequence: TGTGCCAGCTCCCCGGTTGGGGACTCTACCTATGGCTACACCTTC. It translates to CASSPVGDSTYGYTF.

This chain connects TRBV13 to TRBJ2-7; perhaps TRBD1 as D (5 bases). The CDR3 has 15 amino acids. Deletions cut 0 bases from V and 2 bases from J, with 11 bases between. The germline CDR1 and CDR2 sequences are PRHDT and FYEKMQ (reference sequence). The CDR3: CASSLGGPRAYEQYF. The CDR3 DNA sequence: TGTGCCAGCAGCTTAGGGGGGCCCAGGGCCTACGAGCAGTACTTC.

This chain connects TRBV20-1 to TRBJ2-7; perhaps TRBD1 as D (6 bases). V was shortened by 3 bases and J by 0 bases, with 9 bases between the two germline ends. The CDR3 loop spans 13 amino acids. Germline CDR1 and CDR2: DFQATT and SNEGSKA (reference sequence). As DNA, the CDR3 is TGCAGTGCTAGTACGGACAGCTCCTACGAGCAGTACTTC. It translates to CSASTDSSYEQYF.